The 29 T cell receptor beta chains presented below share a single source sample, sequenced in a study of Graves' ophthalmopathy and Graves' hyperthyroidism. Investigators amplified TCR beta CDR3 regions from RNA transcripts. An initial RT-PCR round employing HTBI primers preceded a second-round multiplex PCR. Each CDR3 protein is one row after TCRdb ran MiXCR on the multiplex PCR reads. The sample holds about 370,000 distinct CDR3 sequences, 15% to 20% seen once. The sequenced sample was peripheral blood. Receptor source: an adult woman with stable Graves' hyperthyroidism.

This clonotype was counted at least ten times. The rearrangement joins TRBV2 to TRBJ2-2, with D tentatively TRBD1 (6 bases). This CDR3 spans 20 amino acids. Germline loops: CDR1 SNHLY, CDR2 FYNNEI. V gave up 3 bases and J gave up 0 bases, with 23 bases separating them. The CDR3 region is CASSDHPGTTVYANTGELFF. The CDR3 DNA reads TGTGCCAGCAGTGATCATCCCGGGACAACCGTATACGCGAACACCGGGGAGCTGTTTTTT.

V and J are TRBV19 and TRBJ1-3, with unresolved D. The germline CDR1 and CDR2 sequences are LNHDA and SQIVND (reference sequence). This CDR3 has 14 amino acids. V was cut by 3 bases and J by 5 bases, with 11 bases left in between. This CDR3 is CASSMIGRRNTIYF. The CDR3 bases are TGTGCCAGTAGTATGATCGGCCGAAGAAACACCATATATTTT.

Ten or more counts support this clonotype. This chain uses TRBV28 with TRBJ1-2, with TRBD1 matching 8 bases. Germline V lookup: CDR1 MDHEN, CDR2 SYDVKM. This CDR3 region has 15 residues. V shed 6 bases, J shed 0 bases, and the junction held 6 bases outside the gene matches. Written as DNA, the CDR3 is TGTGCCAGCAGCGTACAGGGGGGAGCTAACTATGGCTACACCTTC. This sequence encodes CASSVQGGANYGYTF.

This clonotype was recorded at least ten times. This chain joins TRBV28 and TRBJ1-5, with TRBD1 matching 7 bases. The germline V gene has CDR1 MDHEN and CDR2 SYDVKM. The V segment lost 3 bases and the J segment 5 bases; nucleotides outside the gene matches: 10. The CDR3 is 16 residues long. The CDR3 DNA sequence: TGTGCCAGCAGTTTGTCGTACAGGGGAAGCCATCAGCCCCAGCATTTT. Its translation is CASSLSYRGSHQPQHF.

This clonotype was detected ten times or more. The V call is TRBV2, the J call TRBJ1-1; the D is unclear. Trimming removed 0 bases from V and 1 base from J, with 12 bases in between. Germline V gene lookup returns CDR1 SNHLY and CDR2 FYNNEI. This CDR3 contains 16 residues. CDR3 sequence reads: CASSEASLRENTEAFF. CDR3 in DNA: TGTGCCAGCAGTGAAGCGTCCCTAAGGGAGAACACTGAAGCTTTCTTT.

The chain links TRBV28 to TRBJ1-1; D is ambiguous. The V gene lost 2 bases and the J gene lost 4 bases, with 14 bases spanning the gap. Looked up from germline, CDR1 is MDHEN and CDR2 is SYDVKM. CDR3 size: 15 residues. CDR3 region: CASSLKLGWGTEAFF. The CDR3, as DNA: TGTGCCAGCAGTTTAAAGCTAGGGTGGGGCACTGAAGCTTTCTTT.

This clonotype was recorded at least ten times. The chain joins TRBV12-3 or TRBV12-4 to TRBJ2-4; either TRBD1 or TRBD2 may fit D (5 bases each). The CDR3 length is 14 residues. The V end lost 1 base, the J end lost 8 bases, and 12 bases lay between the germline ends. The CDR3 DNA reads as TGTGCCAGCAGTTTAGATGGGGGTGGGGACATTCAGTACTTC. Translation: CASSLDGGGDIQYF.

Many counts were recorded for this clonotype. The chain employs TRBV15 and TRBJ2-7; 8 bases are shared with TRBD1. Trimming at V came to 6 bases and at J to 5 bases, leaving 9 bases not matched to a gene. The CDR3 is 14 amino acids. From germline, CDR1 is LNHNV and CDR2 YYDKDF (reference sequence). CDR3 nucleotides: TGTGCCACCAGATCCGGGACAGGTTACCACGAGCAGTACTTC. Protein product: CATRSGTGYHEQYF.

The J gene is TRBJ1-6, the V gene TRBV6-2 or TRBV6-3; D is undetermined. With 7 bases removed from V and 0 bases from J, the gap between germline ends came to 10 bases. From germline, CDR1 is MNHEY and CDR2 SVGEGT. This CDR3 has 15 residues. For the CDR3, the DNA is TGTGCCAGCAAAGACTGGAACTCCTATAATTCACCCCTCCACTTT. Its protein is CASKDWNSYNSPLHF.

This clonotype was seen repeatedly, ten times or more. V usage is TRBV19 and J usage is TRBJ2-7, with D perhaps being TRBD1 or TRBD2 (5 bases each). The germline V and J ends were trimmed by 2 bases and 0 bases, with 11 bases remaining between them. Germline V CDR1 and CDR2: LNHDA, SQIVND (reference sequence). This CDR3 contains 15 residues. The CDR3 nucleotides read TGTGCCAGTAGTATAAAAGCAGGGAGCTCCTACGAGCAGTACTTC. Its protein product is CASSIKAGSSYEQYF.

This clonotype was counted at least ten times. The chain couples TRBV29-1 to TRBJ2-5, with D hard to call. CDR3 length: 16 residues. V was cut by 2 bases and J by 2 bases, with 18 bases left in between. CDR1 and CDR2 from the germline V gene are SQVTM and ANQGSEA. CDR3 DNA: TGCAGCGTTGAAAGCCTCGCCTCAAGGGAACAAGAGACCCAGTACTTC. It yields the protein CSVESLASREQETQYF. The complete variable domain, with remaining parts taken from reference TRBV29-1 and TRBJ2-5, reads SAVISQKPSRDICQRGTSLTIQCQVDSQVTMMFWYRQQPGQSLTLIATANQGSEATYESGFVIDKFPISRPNLTFSTLTVSNMSPEDSSIYLCSVESLASREQETQYFGPGTRLLVL.

This clonotype appeared many times. The V gene is TRBV6-1, the J gene TRBJ2-7, with TRBD1 matching 7 bases. The junction had 3 bases not matched to a gene; V was cut back by 10 bases and J by 0 bases. Germline V CDR1 and CDR2: MNHNS, SASEGT. CDR3 length: 12 amino acids. For the CDR3, the DNA is TGTGCCACCTGGGACAGCTCCTACGAGCAGTACTTC. This codes for CATWDSSYEQYF.

With respect to this clonotype: A read error may be the cause here, since a much bigger clone is one base away. This chain joins TRBV12-3 or TRBV12-4 and TRBJ1-1, with TRBD1 as a possible D gene (5 bases). The CDR3 spans 14 residues. DNA for the CDR3: TGTGCCAGCAGTTTGGGGAGGGGATACACTGAAGCTTGCTTT. Its protein is CASSLGRGYTEACF.

This clonotype was picked up many times. The chain is built from TRBV28 and TRBJ1-1; D ambiguous. The CDR3 runs 11 residues. V gave up 4 bases and J gave up 12 bases, with 12 bases separating them. Germline-derived CDR1 and CDR2 are MDHEN and SYDVKM. In DNA form, the CDR3 reads TGTGCCAGCAGTTCTGACCAAGCTCCTTTCTTT. Its translation is CASSSDQAPFF.

In this sample, this clonotype turned up many times. This chain uses TRBV20-1 with TRBJ2-7; 8 bases agree with TRBD2. The germline CDR1 and CDR2 sequences are DFQATT and SNEGSKA (reference sequence). The CDR3 has 17 amino acids. J gave up 2 bases and V 3 bases, and 15 bases lay outside the gene matches. CDR3 residues: CSASFSGGASGTYEQYF. For the CDR3, the DNA is TGCAGTGCTAGCTTCTCGGGGGGGGCTAGCGGCACCTACGAGCAGTACTTC.

This clonotype was recorded only once. Here the CDR3 omits its conserved ending phenylalanine or tryptophan, so a read error is the likely source. V usage is TRBV10-3 and J usage is TRBJ1-1; no definite D call. CDR3 length: 11 residues. Germline lookup yields CDR1 ENHRY and CDR2 SYGVKD. The CDR3 nucleotides read TGTGCGATCAGTGAACAGACTGAAGCTTTCTAT. Protein product: CAISEQTEAFY.

This clonotype appeared many times. The CDR3 coding sequence is TGTGCCAGCAGCCCCCAACGACATGATAATTCACCCCTCCACTTT. This codes for CASSPQRHDNSPLHF. V usage is TRBV9 and J usage is TRBJ1-6; D call uncertain. Germline V lookup: CDR1 SGDLS, CDR2 YYNGEE. Trimming shortened V by 4 bases and J by 5 bases, and 13 bases separated the two germline ends. This CDR3 spans 15 amino acids. The full variable domain, completed using reference TRBV9 and TRBJ1-6, is DSGVTQTPKHLITATGQRVTLRCSPRSGDLSVYWYQQSLDQGLQFLIQYYNGEERAKGNILERFSAQQFPDLHSELNLSSLELGDSALYFCASSPQRHDNSPLHFGNGTRLTVT.

There are many counts of this clonotype. This sequence joins TRBV10-2 and TRBJ2-7; 7 nucleotides match TRBD1. The germline CDR1 and CDR2 sequences are WSHSY and SAAADI. This CDR3 region has 14 residues. V was pared by 3 bases and J by 1 base, with 3 bases of the junction left unmatched. In nucleotides, the CDR3 is TGCGCCAGCAGTGAATTGACAGGGTCCTACGAGCAGTACTTC. Its protein product is CASSELTGSYEQYF.

The sample holds many counts of this clonotype. This may stem from a read error, because a much larger clone lies one nucleotide away. The chain has TRBV12-3 or TRBV12-4 and TRBJ1-5; no definite D call. The CDR3 has 12 residues. V dropped 3 bases and J dropped 6 bases, with 6 bases sitting between them. CDR3 sequence: CASSFVVQPQHF. DNA of the CDR3: TGTGCCAGCAGTTTTGTGGTTCAGCCCCAGCATTTT.

This clonotype was seen many times. The chain joins TRBV6-2 or TRBV6-3 to TRBJ1-2; D may be TRBD1 (5 bases). The V gene's germline CDR1 is MNHEY and CDR2 SVGEGT. The length of the CDR3 is 14 residues. V was clipped by 6 bases and J by 1 base, with 12 bases between them. CDR3 loop: CASSRSGGNYGYTF. CDR3 in DNA: TGTGCCAGCAGCCGCTCCGGGGGTAACTATGGCTACACCTTC.

Worth noting for this clonotype: At one of its ends the junction is not consistent with the germline gene, which may arise from a read error. V and J are TRBV15 and TRBJ1-1; D is possibly TRBD1 (6 bases). The germline CDR1 and CDR2 sequences are LNHNV and YYDKDF (reference sequence). This CDR3 is built from 17 residues. CDR3 nucleotides: TGTGCCACCAGCAGAGTTTATAGGTCAGGGGAGTACACTGATGCTTTCTTT. It is translated as CATSRVYRSGEYTDAFF.

This clonotype was seen a handful of times. The chain uses TRBV5-6 and TRBJ1-5; 9 bases align to TRBD1. CDR1 and CDR2 (germline): SGHDT, YYEEEE. V gave up 7 bases and J gave up 4 bases; unmatched junction bases: 6. The CDR3 covers 14 residues. The CDR3 sequence is CASGWTGANQPQHF. DNA for the CDR3: TGTGCCAGCGGCTGGACAGGGGCGAATCAGCCCCAGCATTTT. Looking up the rest from reference TRBV5-6 and TRBJ1-5 gives the full variable domain: DAGVTQSPTHLIKTRGQQVTLRCSPKSGHDTVSWYQQALGQGPQFIFQYYEEEERQRGNFPDRFSGHQFPNYSSELNVNALLLGDSALYLCASGWTGANQPQHFGDGTRLSIL.

CDR3 DNA: TGTGCCAGCAGTGGGGGACAGGGGGAGAATCAGCCCCAGCATTTT. The encoded protein is CASSGGQGENQPQHF. This sequence joins TRBV6-1 and TRBJ1-5, with 11 positions matching TRBD1. V lost 4 bases, J lost 4 bases, and 3 bases stayed unmatched. The germline CDR1 and CDR2 sequences are MNHNS and SASEGT. This CDR3 comprises 15 residues.

This clonotype was counted many times. The genes are TRBV4-3 and TRBJ2-2; 10 bases match TRBD2. CDR1 and CDR2 (germline): LGHNA, YSLEER. The CDR3 spans 18 residues. Trimming cost V 2 bases and J 1 base; bases outside gene matches: 7. CDR3 sequence: CASSQWTSGDMNTGELFF. CDR3 sequence (DNA): TGCGCCAGCAGCCAATGGACTAGCGGTGACATGAACACCGGGGAGCTGTTTTTT.

This clonotype has ten or more counts. This CDR3 is CASSLVVRGEQYF. CDR3 in DNA: TGTGCCAGCAGCTTAGTTGTGCGGGGCGAGCAGTACTTC. The chain has TRBV7-6 and TRBJ2-7, with a possible D match to TRBD2 (6 bases). Germline V gene data show CDR1 as SGHVS and CDR2 as FNYEAQ. V was clipped by 1 base and J by 6 bases, with 10 bases between them. CDR3 size: 13 residues.

Ten or more counts support this clonotype. The V and J genes are TRBV24-1 and TRBJ1-1; 7 bases match TRBD1. Germline assignment: CDR1 KGHDR and CDR2 SFDVKD. The CDR3 spans 12 residues. This CDR3 is CAKGATNTEAFF. The CDR3 nucleotides read TGTGCGAAGGGGGCGACGAACACTGAAGCTTTCTTT.

The table lists this clonotype with many counts. The chain carries TRBV6-5 and TRBJ2-7; 7 bases align to TRBD1. The J segment lost 3 bases and the V segment lost 6 bases, leaving 2 bases of the junction unmatched. From germline, CDR1 is MNHEY and CDR2 SVGAGI. The CDR3 covers 12 residues. The CDR3 is CASRTGIYEQYF. Here the CDR3 DNA reads TGTGCCAGCAGGACAGGGATCTACGAGCAGTACTTC.

This clonotype has at least ten counts. The chain links TRBV6-5 to TRBJ2-5, with 7 bases fitting TRBD1. V trimming: 7 bases; J trimming: 0 bases; junction bases outside the gene matches: 11. The CDR3 contains 16 residues. Germline lookup yields CDR1 MNHEY and CDR2 SVGAGI. CDR3 sequence reads: CASILPTGEYQETQYF. The CDR3 bases are TGTGCCAGCATTCTCCCCACAGGGGAATACCAAGAGACCCAGTACTTC.

The count of this clonotype is one. The chain joins TRBV29-1 to TRBJ1-2; weak D call: TRBD1 (5 bases). Trimming left V 8 bases short and J 4 bases short, with 20 bases between. Germline CDR1 SQVTM, CDR2 ANQGSEA. The CDR3 consists of 14 residues. CDR3 region: CSQTPPGDSYGYTF. The CDR3, as DNA: TGCAGCCAGACCCCGCCGGGGGATTCCTATGGCTACACCTTC.